The sequence of this T cell receptor (beta chain) was determined in a study of blood T cell repertoires in COVID-19. Across the whole study: Both acute and convalescent COVID-19 samples were obtained from the United States, Italy and Spain.

Trimming removed 8 bases from V and 7 bases from J, with 15 bases in between. The CDR3 sequence is 12 residues long. TCRdb keeps only in-frame clones here, not all; method: immunoSEQ multiplex PCR. The sample consists of approximately 100,000 clones, roughly 80% of them appearing once. The TCR originated in a man in his 70s with active or convalescent COVID-19. The V call is TRBV12-3 or TRBV12-4, the J call TRBJ2-7; D may be TRBD2 (6 bases). The sequencing sample was made of peripheral blood. DNA of the CDR3: TGTGCCAGCGGACTACACCTTGGGGAGCAGTACTTC. Amino acid sequence: CASGLHLGEQYF.